This is a list of T cell receptor beta chains from one sample in a study of T cells in Graves' hyperthyroidism and ophthalmopathy. TCRdb independently ran MiXCR on the multiplex PCR reads; one entry per CDR3 protein. The table shows about 770,000 distinct CDR3 sequences, with 15% to 20% occurring only once. Sequenced material: blood. Source of these receptors: a woman aged 50 to 60 with Graves' hyperthyroidism that later progressed to Graves' ophthalmopathy. The CDR3 runs from the conserved cysteine through the conserved F or W. D genes are given only for firm matches. Rows may omit the clone size; those that give it use once, few, many or a size class.

j_call v_call clone_size d_call cdr3_nt cdr3_aa
TRBJ2-7 TRBV18 - TRBD1 TGTGCCAGCTCACCACCGCTGAGAACAGGGGGTTTCTTCGAGCAGTACTTC CASSPPLRTGGFFEQYF
TRBJ2-5 TRBV3-1 - TRBD2 TGTGCCAGCAGCCAAGGACCCCCAGCGGGGGGGCAAGAGACCCAGTACTTC CASSQGPPAGGQETQYF
TRBJ2-3 TRBV11-2 - - TGTGCCAGCAATCCCGATTCTAGCACAGATACGCAGTATTTT CASNPDSSTDTQYF
TRBJ2-7 TRBV27 few - TGTGCCAGCAGTTTGCAGGGGCCCAACTACGAGCAGTACTTC CASSLQGPNYEQYF
TRBJ1-4 TRBV9 - TRBD1 TGTGCCAGCAGCGTAGGGACAGGGGGTGAAAAACTGTTTTTT CASSVGTGGEKLFF
TRBJ2-2 TRBV10-3 few TRBD2 TGTGCCATCAGTGAATCAGCGGGGGTGAACACCGGGGAGCTGTTTTTT CAISESAGVNTGELFF
TRBJ1-5 TRBV7-8 few - TGTGCCAGCAGCTTGGTCGGCAGGGGATATAGCAATCAGCCCCAGCATTTT CASSLVGRGYSNQPQHF
TRBJ1-4 TRBV4-1 - - TGCGCCAGCAGCCAAGTCTTCGTGGGCGAAAAACTGTTTTTT CASSQVFVGEKLFF
TRBJ1-1 TRBV20-1 many TRBD1 TGCAGTGCTAGAGCCGGCAGGGGGATGCGAAGCACTGAAGCTTTCTTT CSARAGRGMRSTEAFF
TRBJ2-2 TRBV27 - TRBD2 TGTGCCAGCAGCCGCCCTGGGGCGGGGGTGACCGGGGAGCTGTTTTTT CASSRPGAGVTGELFF
TRBJ1-5 TRBV15 - - TGTGCCACCAGCAGAGCGCCGGGCCTCTCTTCCGGCCAGCCCCAGCATTTT CATSRAPGLSSGQPQHF
TRBJ2-2 TRBV5-4 once - TGTGCCAGCAGCTTATTAATGGGGATGAACACCGGGGAGCTGTTTTTT CASSLLMGMNTGELFF
TRBJ1-4 TRBV7-9 - - TGTGCCAGAATCAGAGGGGGTTATAATGAAAAACTGTTTTTT CARIRGGYNEKLFF
TRBJ2-1 TRBV7-9 - - TGTGCCAGCAGCTTAGACTTTGCAGGGATTGAGCAGTCCTTC CASSLDFAGIEQSF
TRBJ1-4 TRBV12-3/TRBV12-4 few - TGTGCCAGCAGTTTTGCTCAGGGAGGTGAAAAACTGTTTTTT CASSFAQGGEKLFF
TRBJ2-1 TRBV5-1 many TRBD2 TGCGCCAGCAGCTTGGCTAGCGGGGTTAATGAGCAGTTCTTC CASSLASGVNEQFF
TRBJ1-5 TRBV6-2/TRBV6-3 few - TGTGCCAGCAACCGGGGGGACCCCAGATCGGCCCAGCATTTT CASNRGDPRSAQHF
TRBJ1-1 TRBV4-1 few - TGCGCCAGCAGCCAAGATTCGCGGGGTGGAGGCACTGAAGCTTTCTTT CASSQDSRGGGTEAFF
TRBJ2-5 TRBV2 - - TGTGCCAGCAGACTAGAAGTCCAAGAGACCCAGTACTTC CASRLEVQETQYF
TRBJ2-3 TRBV6-2/TRBV6-3 once - TGTGCCAGCAGTTACCGGGCAGTTAGCACAGATACGCAGTATTTT CASSYRAVSTDTQYF
TRBJ1-3 TRBV20-1 - - TGCAGTGCTCGCCGCGCTACTGGAAACACCATATATTTT CSARRATGNTIYF
TRBJ1-1 TRBV18 - - TGTGCCAGCTCACCACGAAACCAGGGAAGAACTGAAGCTTTCTTT CASSPRNQGRTEAFF
TRBJ2-3 TRBV6-1 few TRBD2 TGTGCCAGCAGTGAACACCCGGGGGGTAGGACAGATACGCAGTATTTT CASSEHPGGRTDTQYF
TRBJ2-7 TRBV27 - - TGTGCCAGCAGTTTAAATGGACTGCTCCCCGAGCAGTACTTC CASSLNGLLPEQYF
TRBJ2-3 TRBV3-1 few TRBD2 TGTGCCAGCAGCCTTCGACTAGCGGTTGACGGGGATACGCAGTATTTT CASSLRLAVDGDTQYF
TRBJ1-1 TRBV30 many - TGTGCCTGGAGTGTAAAGCTGAACACTGAAGCTTTCTTT CAWSVKLNTEAFF
TRBJ2-5 TRBV9 - TRBD2 TGTGCCAGCAGCGTGAGACTAGCGGGACAAGAGACCCAGTACTTC CASSVRLAGQETQYF
TRBJ1-2 TRBV6-9 - - TGTGCCAGCAGCCACATAGCCAAAACAACTAACTATGGCTACACCTTC CASSHIAKTTNYGYTF
TRBJ1-5 TRBV4-1 - - TGCGCCAGCCGCCACCTTCTGGGGGGCAATCAGCCCCAGCATTTT CASRHLLGGNQPQHF
TRBJ1-1 TRBV5-1 - - TGCGCCAGCAGCTTGAGTGAGACTGAAGCTTTCTTT CASSLSETEAFF
TRBJ2-7 TRBV14 few - TGTGCCAGCAGCCAAACCGGGGGCGCGGGGCAGTACTTC CASSQTGGAGQYF
TRBJ1-1 TRBV20-1 - - TGCAGTGCTCAGAGGGTTGAATATGAAGCTTTCTTT CSAQRVEYEAFF
TRBJ2-1 TRBV6-1 - - TGTGCCAGCCCCCAATTGGTAGACACAACTGAGCAGTTCTTC CASPQLVDTTEQFF
TRBJ1-4 TRBV7-9 - TRBD1 TGTGCCAGCAGCTTAGACTTAACAGGGGTGGGCGAAAAACTGTTTTTT CASSLDLTGVGEKLFF
TRBJ2-2 TRBV19 - - TGTGCCAGTAGTCCCCCGTATCGCCGGGAGCTGTTTTTT CASSPPYRRELFF
TRBJ2-7 TRBV2 many - TGTGCCAGCGAGGGCCGGGTGAACGCCTACGAGCAGTACTTC CASEGRVNAYEQYF
TRBJ1-2 TRBV7-6 few - TGTGCCAGCCGTGGGATGGGTGGCTACACCTTC CASRGMGGYTF
TRBJ2-3 TRBV20-1 many TRBD2 TGCAGTGCGAGCGGAGCCGACGGGGGGGCCCCAGATACGCAGTATTTT CSASGADGGAPDTQYF
TRBJ2-2 TRBV7-6 few - TGTGCCAGCAGCTTACCGCTTAGCCCGAGCACCGGGGAGCTGTTTTTT CASSLPLSPSTGELFF
TRBJ2-7 TRBV19 few - TGTGCCAGTAGTATTTTGCCGGGGGCATATGAGCAGTACTTC CASSILPGAYEQYF
TRBJ2-5 TRBV6-1 few - TGTGCCAGCAGGCGGCCCGGCGGGGAGACCCAGTACTTC CASRRPGGETQYF
TRBJ1-3 TRBV29-1 few TRBD1 TGCAGCGTTGAGGAGCATCCCGGGACAGGGGGAAACACCATATATTTT CSVEEHPGTGGNTIYF
TRBJ1-5 TRBV28 few TRBD1 TGTGCCAGCAGTTTGACGACTTGGGGAGGGGGCGATCAGCCCCAGCATTTT CASSLTTWGGGDQPQHF
TRBJ1-5 TRBV12-3/TRBV12-4 many TRBD1 TGTGCCAGCAGTTTAACAGGGGGATATCAGCCCCAGCATTTT CASSLTGGYQPQHF
TRBJ2-4 TRBV6-2/TRBV6-3 - TRBD2 TGTGCCAGCAGTTACTCAAGTCGGGGGGGGATCAAAAACATTCAGTACTTC CASSYSSRGGIKNIQYF